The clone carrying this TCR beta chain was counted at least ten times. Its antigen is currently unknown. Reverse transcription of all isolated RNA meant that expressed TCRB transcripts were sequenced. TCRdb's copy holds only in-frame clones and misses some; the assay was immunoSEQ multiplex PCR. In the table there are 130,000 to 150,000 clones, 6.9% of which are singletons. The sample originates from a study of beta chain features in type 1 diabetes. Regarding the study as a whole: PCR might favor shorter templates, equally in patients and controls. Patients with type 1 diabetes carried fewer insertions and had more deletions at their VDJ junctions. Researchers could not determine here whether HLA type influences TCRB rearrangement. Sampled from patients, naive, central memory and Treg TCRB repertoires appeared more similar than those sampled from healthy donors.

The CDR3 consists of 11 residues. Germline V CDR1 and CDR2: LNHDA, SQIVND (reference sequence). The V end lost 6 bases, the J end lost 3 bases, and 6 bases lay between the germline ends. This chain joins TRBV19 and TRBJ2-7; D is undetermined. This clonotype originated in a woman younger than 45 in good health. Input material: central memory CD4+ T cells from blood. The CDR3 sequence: CASSGGYEQYF. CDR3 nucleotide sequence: TGTGCCAGTAGCGGCGGCTACGAGCAGTACTTC.